The 3 T cell receptor beta chains reported below all come from one sample, sequenced in a study of PD-L1 blockade in urothelial cancer. Clones were sequenced by immunoSEQ multiplex PCR, and TCRdb holds only the in-frame ones, with some missing. Of under 40,000 clones listed, about 89% are singletons. Source: PBMCs, taken around atezolizumab (anti-PD-L1) treatment. The receptors here all came from a man aged 55 to 69 with urothelial cancer.

The V gene is TRBV11-2, the J gene TRBJ2-7, with D perhaps TRBD2 (5 bases). Germline lookup yields CDR1 SGHAT and CDR2 FQNNGV. The CDR3 sequence is 13 residues long. V shed 3 bases and J shed 2 bases, with 8 bases lying between them. CDR3 amino acids: CASSFGVAYEQYF. The CDR3 region has the DNA TGTGCCAGCAGCTTCGGGGTTGCCTACGAGCAGTACTTC.

The table lists this clone with a few counts. The chain joins TRBV6-1 to TRBJ2-7, with 7 positions matching TRBD1. CDR1 MNHNS and CDR2 SASEGT come from the germline V gene. Losses at the gene ends were 4 bases for V and 0 bases for J; bases not matched to a gene: 9. The CDR3 runs to 16 residues. CDR3 loop: CASSAQPGTVSYEQYF. DNA of the CDR3: TGTGCCAGCAGTGCTCAACCCGGGACAGTCTCCTACGAGCAGTACTTC.

The rearrangement uses TRBV19 and TRBJ2-1; D is ambiguous. Germline lookup yields CDR1 LNHDA and CDR2 SQIVND (reference sequence). This CDR3 spans 15 amino acids. Trimming left V 7 bases short and J 0 bases short, with 13 bases between. CDR3 sequence reads: CASTLTFYSYNEQFF. The CDR3 DNA follows: TGTGCCAGTACCCTGACTTTTTACTCCTACAATGAGCAGTTCTTC. Full variable domain (outside the CDR3, taken from reference TRBV19 and TRBJ2-1): DGGITQSPKYLFRKEGQNVTLSCEQNLNHDAMYWYRQDPGQGLRLIYYSQIVNDFQKGDIAEGYSVSREKKESFPLTVTSAQKNPTAFYLCASTLTFYSYNEQFFGPGTRLTVL.